Below are 18 T cell receptor beta chains sequenced from a single sample in a study of identical twins. TCRdb reanalysed the 5' RACE reads using MiXCR and keeps one entry per CDR3 protein. Among around 490,000 distinct CDR3 sequences, around 22% were seen once, and the ten largest hold 0.4% to 0.6%. The sample was also reused in another study, on yellow fever vaccine responses in identical twins.

Source material: CD4+ T cells sorted from blood. The source is a woman between 18 and 30 years old in good health.

The chain uses TRBV20-1 and TRBJ2-7; TRBD2 is a possible D gene (5 bases). The length of the CDR3 is 15 residues. The germline V and J ends were trimmed by 0 bases and 2 bases, with 14 bases remaining between them. The germline CDR1 and CDR2 sequences are DFQATT and SNEGSKA (reference sequence). The DNA for the CDR3 is TGCAGTGCTAGAGATGCGGCGGGTAAACCCTACGAGCAGTACTTC. This translates into CSARDAAGKPYEQYF.

This clonotype came up a few times. The V gene is TRBV12-3 or TRBV12-4, the J gene TRBJ1-6; 9 bases map to TRBD1. V lost 4 bases, J lost 6 bases, and 4 bases stayed unmatched. CDR3 length: 15 residues. The CDR3 DNA sequence: TGTGCCAGCAGTTGGGGGGACAGGGTTAATTCACCCCTCCACTTT. Residues: CASSWGDRVNSPLHF.

The chain recombines TRBV5-1 with TRBJ2-1; TRBD2 matches at 14 bases. The V gene's germline CDR1 is SGHRS and CDR2 YFSETQ. The ends lost 3 bases at V and 7 bases at J; junction bases unmatched: 6. The CDR3 has 16 residues. The CDR3 bases are TGCGCCAGCAGCTCGAGGACTAGCGGGGGGTGGAATGAGCAGTTCTTC. It translates to CASSSRTSGGWNEQFF.

This clonotype was counted only a few times. The chain joins TRBV18 to TRBJ2-1; the match to TRBD1 covers 9 bases. The CDR3 consists of 17 residues. The V gene end was trimmed by 3 bases and the J gene end by 1 base; junction bases not matched to a gene: 7. Germline V gene lookup returns CDR1 KGHSH and CDR2 LQKENI. In nucleotides, the CDR3 is TGTGCCAGCTCACCCCGAAGGACAGGGGAGTCCTACAATGAGCAGTTCTTC. As protein: CASSPRRTGESYNEQFF.

The genes are TRBV12-3 or TRBV12-4 and TRBJ1-1; TRBD1 aligns across 7 bases. The CDR3 totals 15 residues. The J segment lost 0 bases and the V segment lost 5 bases, leaving 6 bases of the junction unmatched. CDR3 residues: CASSPQGQMNTEAFF. The CDR3 DNA follows: TGTGCCAGCAGTCCCCAGGGACAGATGAACACTGAAGCTTTCTTT.

This chain joins TRBV27 and TRBJ1-4, with 11 bases identical to TRBD1. Germline assignment: CDR1 MNHEY and CDR2 SMNVEV (reference sequence). The CDR3 has 17 amino acids. Losses at the gene ends were 10 bases for V and 5 bases for J; bases not matched to a gene: 15. CDR3 amino acids: CAILLRTGGVGNEKLFF. As DNA, the CDR3 is TGTGCCATCCTTCTCCGGACAGGGGGCGTTGGAAATGAAAAACTGTTTTTT.

The V and J genes are TRBV5-1 and TRBJ2-3; possible D gene TRBD1, 5 bases. The CDR3 is made up of 16 amino acids. V was shortened by 5 bases and J by 2 bases, with 18 bases between the two germline ends. Germline lookup yields CDR1 SGHRS and CDR2 YFSETQ. This CDR3 reads CASSPRAEGNTDTQYF. The CDR3, as DNA: TGCGCCAGCAGTCCCAGGGCCGAAGGGAACACAGATACGCAGTATTTT. The complete variable domain, with remaining parts taken from reference TRBV5-1 and TRBJ2-3, reads KAGVTQTPRYLIKTRGQQVTLSCSPISGHRSVSWYQQTPGQGLQFLFEYFSETQRNKGNFPGRFSGRQFSNSRSEMNVSTLELGDSALYLCASSPRAEGNTDTQYFGPGTRLTVL.

This clonotype was counted between two and nine times. The chain employs TRBV7-3 and TRBJ2-7; 11 nucleotides agree with TRBD2. This CDR3 is 14 amino acids long. The J segment lost 7 bases and the V segment lost 0 bases, leaving 2 bases of the junction unmatched. CDR1 SGHTA and CDR2 FQGTGA come from the germline V gene. The CDR3 here is CASSLTGTSGEQYF. The CDR3 DNA sequence: TGTGCCAGCAGCTTAACCGGGACTAGCGGTGAGCAGTACTTC.

This clonotype was seen once. The rearrangement links TRBV3-1 to TRBJ2-7, with 7 bases aligning to TRBD2. V lost 1 base to trimming and J lost 0 bases; unmatched junction nucleotides: 6. The germline CDR1 and CDR2 sequences are LGHDT and YNNKEL (reference sequence). The length of the CDR3 is 16 residues. DNA of the CDR3: TGTGCCAGCAGCCAAGCCTGGGGCGGGAGCTCCTACGAGCAGTACTTC. As protein: CASSQAWGGSSYEQYF.

The chain uses TRBV11-2 and TRBJ2-7; maybe TRBD2 (6 bases). The CDR3 length is 14 residues. Trimming cost V 1 base and J 12 bases, with 19 bases left between them. Per the germline V gene, CDR1 is SGHAT and CDR2 is FQNNGV. CDR3 amino acids: CASSLGVTGVRLYF. CDR3 nucleotide sequence: TGTGCCAGCAGCTTAGGCGTAACGGGAGTTCGGTTGTACTTC.

The chain uses TRBV5-6 and TRBJ2-7; D remains ambiguous. Trimming took off 5 bases at V and 2 bases at J, with 11 bases between the two ends. Germline V gene lookup returns CDR1 SGHDT and CDR2 YYEEEE. The CDR3 contains 13 residues. The CDR3 spells CASRSDGAYEQYF. CDR3 in DNA: TGTGCCAGCAGATCGGACGGAGCCTACGAGCAGTACTTC.

This clonotype came up a few times. The chain joins TRBV10-3 to TRBJ1-3; D is unresolved. Trimming stripped 7 bases from V and 0 bases from J, with 13 bases between. CDR3 size: 15 residues. Germline CDR1 ENHRY, CDR2 SYGVKD. CDR3 nucleotides: TGTGCCATCAAAATCAACGACGCCTCTGGAAACACCATATATTTT. Translation: CAIKINDASGNTIYF.

The gene calls are TRBV29-1 and TRBJ1-1; TRBD1 matches 8 bases. With 7 bases clipped from V and 4 bases from J, the junction kept 8 bases outside the gene matches. Germline CDR1 is SQVTM and CDR2 is ANQGSEA. The CDR3 totals 13 residues. The CDR3 sequence is CSARTGWVTEAFF. The CDR3 DNA is TGCAGCGCCAGGACAGGGTGGGTCACTGAAGCTTTCTTT.

The chain carries TRBV12-3 or TRBV12-4 and TRBJ2-3, with D tentatively TRBD1 or TRBD2 (5 bases each). V was clipped by 5 bases and J by 3 bases, with 9 bases between them. The CDR3 has 13 residues. The CDR3 reads CASSRDVTDTQYF. CDR3 DNA sequence: TGTGCCAGCAGTCGGGACGTAACAGATACGCAGTATTTT.

The table lists this clonotype with a few counts. CDR3 coding DNA: TGTGCCAGCAGCTTAGACACCGACGGACTAGCGCATACCACAGATACGCAGTATTTT. Translated, it gives CASSLDTDGLAHTTDTQYF. The chain carries TRBV11-2 and TRBJ2-3; 9 positions agree with TRBD2. This CDR3 has 19 amino acids. After removal of 0 bases from V and 2 bases from J, the junction contained 12 bases not matched to a gene. From germline, CDR1 is SGHAT and CDR2 FQNNGV.

V gene TRBV5-1 combines with J gene TRBJ2-7; 10 positions agree with TRBD2. In germline, CDR1 is SGHRS, CDR2 YFSETQ. The CDR3 is made up of 14 amino acids. The J segment lost 4 bases and the V segment lost 3 bases, leaving 4 bases of the junction unmatched. CDR3 sequence reads: CASSWTSGLYEQYF. For the CDR3, the DNA is TGCGCCAGCAGCTGGACTAGCGGTTTGTACGAGCAGTACTTC.

The sample holds a few counts of this clonotype. The chain joins TRBV4-2 to TRBJ1-2; a weak D match, TRBD1 (6 bases). The CDR3 spans 15 residues. V gave up 0 bases and J gave up 2 bases, with 10 bases separating them. Germline V lookup: CDR1 LGHNA, CDR2 YNFKEQ. The CDR3: CASSQESGGNYGYTF. In DNA form, the CDR3 reads TGTGCCAGCAGCCAAGAGTCCGGGGGCAACTATGGCTACACCTTC.

This clonotype was counted between two and nine times. This chain uses TRBV12-3 or TRBV12-4 with TRBJ1-1; 8 bases map to TRBD1. After removal of 6 bases from V and 6 bases from J, the junction contained 9 bases not matched to a gene. This CDR3 region has 14 residues. The DNA for the CDR3 is TGTGCCAGCAGCAACAAGCAGGGGGCCCCTGAAGCTTTCTTT. This gives the protein CASSNKQGAPEAFF.